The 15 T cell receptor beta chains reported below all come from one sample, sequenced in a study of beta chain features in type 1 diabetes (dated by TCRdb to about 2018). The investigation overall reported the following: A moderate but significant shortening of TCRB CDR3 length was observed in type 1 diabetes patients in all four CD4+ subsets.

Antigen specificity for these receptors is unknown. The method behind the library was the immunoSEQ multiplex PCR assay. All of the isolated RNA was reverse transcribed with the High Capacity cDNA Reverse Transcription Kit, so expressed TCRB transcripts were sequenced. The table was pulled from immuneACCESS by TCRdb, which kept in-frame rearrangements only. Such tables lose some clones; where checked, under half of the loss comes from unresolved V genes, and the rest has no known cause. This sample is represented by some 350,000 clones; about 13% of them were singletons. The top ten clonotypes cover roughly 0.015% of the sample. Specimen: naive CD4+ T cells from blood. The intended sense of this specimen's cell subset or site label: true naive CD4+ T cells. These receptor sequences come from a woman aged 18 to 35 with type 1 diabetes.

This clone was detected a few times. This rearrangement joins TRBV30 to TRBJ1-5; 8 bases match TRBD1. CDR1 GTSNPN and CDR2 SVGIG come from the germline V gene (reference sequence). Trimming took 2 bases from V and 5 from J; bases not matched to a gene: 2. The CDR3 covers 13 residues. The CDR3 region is CAWSLRGHQPQHF. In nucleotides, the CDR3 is TGTGCCTGGAGTCTCAGGGGGCATCAGCCCCAGCATTTT.

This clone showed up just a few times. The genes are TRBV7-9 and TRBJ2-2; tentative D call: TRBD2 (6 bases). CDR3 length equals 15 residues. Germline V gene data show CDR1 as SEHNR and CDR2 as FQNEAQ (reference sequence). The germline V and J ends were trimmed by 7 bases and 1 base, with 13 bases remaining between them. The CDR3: CASTIMGGNTGELFF. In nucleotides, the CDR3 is TGTGCCAGCACCATTATGGGGGGGAACACCGGGGAGCTGTTTTTT. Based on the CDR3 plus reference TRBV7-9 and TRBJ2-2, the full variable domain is DTGVSQNPRHKITKRGQNVTFRCDPISEHNRLYWYRQTLGQGPEFLTYFQNEAQLEKSRLLSDRFSAERPKGSFSTLEIQRTEQGDSAMYLCASTIMGGNTGELFFGEGSRLTVL.

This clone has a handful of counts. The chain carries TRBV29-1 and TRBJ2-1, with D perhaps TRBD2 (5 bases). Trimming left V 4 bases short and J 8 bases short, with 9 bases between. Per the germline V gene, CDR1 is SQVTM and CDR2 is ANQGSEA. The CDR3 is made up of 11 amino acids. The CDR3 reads CSVAVSDEQFF. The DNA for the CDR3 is TGCAGCGTTGCGGTTAGCGATGAGCAGTTCTTC.

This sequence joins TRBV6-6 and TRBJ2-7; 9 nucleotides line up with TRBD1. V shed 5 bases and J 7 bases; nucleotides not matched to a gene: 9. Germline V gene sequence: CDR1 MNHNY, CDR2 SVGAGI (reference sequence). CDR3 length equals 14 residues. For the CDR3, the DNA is TGTGCCAGCAGTCACCTACAGGGGGCGGGGGAGCAGTACGTC. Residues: CASSHLQGAGEQYV.

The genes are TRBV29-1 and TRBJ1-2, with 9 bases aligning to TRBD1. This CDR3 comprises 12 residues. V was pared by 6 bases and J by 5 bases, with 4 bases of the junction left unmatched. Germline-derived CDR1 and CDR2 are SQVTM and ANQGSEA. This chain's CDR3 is CSVATGGYGYTF. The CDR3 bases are TGCAGCGTCGCGACAGGGGGGTATGGCTACACCTTC.

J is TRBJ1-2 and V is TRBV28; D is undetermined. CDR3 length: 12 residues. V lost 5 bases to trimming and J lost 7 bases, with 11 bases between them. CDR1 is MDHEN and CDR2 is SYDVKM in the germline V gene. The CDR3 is CASSLYRVGYTF. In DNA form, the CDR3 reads TGTGCCAGCAGTCTGTATCGGGTTGGCTACACCTTC.

CDR3 sequence: CSARRSDTQYF. The CDR3 DNA is TGCAGTGCTAGGCGATCAGATACGCAGTATTTT. V gene TRBV20-1 combines with J gene TRBJ2-3, with no clear D. Between the trimmed V and J ends, which lost 3 bases and 4 bases, there was a span of 5 bases. Per the germline V gene, CDR1 is DFQATT and CDR2 is SNEGSKA (reference sequence). The length of the CDR3 is 11 residues.

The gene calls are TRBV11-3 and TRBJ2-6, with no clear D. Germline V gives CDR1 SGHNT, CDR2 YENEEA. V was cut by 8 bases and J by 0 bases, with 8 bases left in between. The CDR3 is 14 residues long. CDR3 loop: CASRAISGANVLTF. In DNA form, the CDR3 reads TGTGCCAGCCGAGCCATCTCTGGGGCCAACGTCCTGACTTTC.

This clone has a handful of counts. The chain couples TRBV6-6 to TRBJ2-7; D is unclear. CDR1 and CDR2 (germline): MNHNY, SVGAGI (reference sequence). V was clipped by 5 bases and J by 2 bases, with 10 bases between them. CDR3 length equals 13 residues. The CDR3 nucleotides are TGTGCCAGCAGTCCCACTAATACCTACGAGCAGTACGTC. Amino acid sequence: CASSPTNTYEQYV.

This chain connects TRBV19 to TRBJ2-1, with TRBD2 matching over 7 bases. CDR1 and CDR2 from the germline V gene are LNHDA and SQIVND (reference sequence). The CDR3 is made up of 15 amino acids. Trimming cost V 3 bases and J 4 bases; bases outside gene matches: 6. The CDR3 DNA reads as TGTGCCAGTAGTATCGGAGTAGCGGGTTACAATGAGCAGTTCTTC. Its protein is CASSIGVAGYNEQFF.

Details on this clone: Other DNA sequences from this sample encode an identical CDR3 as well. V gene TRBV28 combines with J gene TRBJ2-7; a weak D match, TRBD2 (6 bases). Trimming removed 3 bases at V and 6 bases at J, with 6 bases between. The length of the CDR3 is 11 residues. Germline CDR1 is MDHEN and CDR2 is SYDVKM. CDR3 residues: CASSLRGEQYF. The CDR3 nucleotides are TGTGCCAGCAGTTTGCGGGGCGAGCAGTACTTC. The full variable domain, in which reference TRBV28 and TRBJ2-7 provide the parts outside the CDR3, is DVKVTQSSRYLVKRTGEKVFLECVQDMDHENMFWYRQDPGLGLRLIYFSYDVKMKEKGDIPEGYSVSREKKERFSLILESASTNQTSMYLCASSLRGEQYFGPGTRLTVT.

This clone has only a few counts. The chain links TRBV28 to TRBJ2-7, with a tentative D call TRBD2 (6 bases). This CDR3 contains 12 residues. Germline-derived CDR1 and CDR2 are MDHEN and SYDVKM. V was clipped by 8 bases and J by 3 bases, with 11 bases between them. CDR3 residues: CASGVGGYEQYF. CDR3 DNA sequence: TGTGCCAGCGGGGTGGGGGGCTACGAGCAGTACTTC.

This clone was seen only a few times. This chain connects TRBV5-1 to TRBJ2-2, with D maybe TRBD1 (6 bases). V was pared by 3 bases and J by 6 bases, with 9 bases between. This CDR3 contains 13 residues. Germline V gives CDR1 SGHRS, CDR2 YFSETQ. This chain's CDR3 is CASSYRTAGELFF. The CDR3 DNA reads TGCGCCAGCAGCTACCGGACAGCCGGGGAGCTGTTTTTT.

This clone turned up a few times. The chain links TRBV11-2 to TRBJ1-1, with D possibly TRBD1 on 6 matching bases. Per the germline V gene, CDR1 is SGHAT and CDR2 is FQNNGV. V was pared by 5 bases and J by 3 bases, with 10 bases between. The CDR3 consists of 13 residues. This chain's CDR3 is CASSATGDTEAFF. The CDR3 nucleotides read TGTGCCAGCAGCGCGACAGGAGACACTGAAGCTTTCTTT.

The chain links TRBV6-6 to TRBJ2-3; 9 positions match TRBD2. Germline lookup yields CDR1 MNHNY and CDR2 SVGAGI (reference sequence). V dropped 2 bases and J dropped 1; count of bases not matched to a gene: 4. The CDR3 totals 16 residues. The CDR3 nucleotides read TGTGCCAGCAGTTACGGGTCTAGCGGGGGCACAGATACGCAGTATTTT. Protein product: CASSYGSSGGTDTQYF.